A single sample gave rise to the 19 T cell receptor beta chains below, sequenced in a study of T cell clonotyping in hematopoietic cell transplantation. The repertoire was sequenced with immunoSEQ multiplex PCR; TCRdb's copy has only in-frame clones and lacks some. The sample contains almost 20,000 clones, more than 60% of which appear only once. The sequenced sample consisted of peripheral blood mononuclear cells. The source is a man aged 55 to 70 in good health. Some clones in this sample may be carry-over from other donors' samples.

The genes are TRBV2 and TRBJ1-2; D may be TRBD1 (5 bases). Per the germline V gene, CDR1 is SNHLY and CDR2 is FYNNEI. The CDR3 extends over 12 amino acids. Trimming left V 6 bases short and J 5 bases short, with 10 bases between. CDR3 region: CASSMGEYGYTF. The CDR3 region has the DNA TGTGCCAGCAGCATGGGGGAATATGGCTACACCTTC.

This chain uses TRBV7-9 with TRBJ2-5; 8 nucleotides align to TRBD1. In germline, CDR1 is SEHNR, CDR2 FQNEAQ (reference sequence). The trim removed 4 bases at V and 5 bases at J, leaving 3 bases unmatched. CDR3 length: 13 amino acids. Here the CDR3 reads CASSSRGPETQYF. CDR3 nucleotides: TGTGCCAGCAGCTCCAGGGGGCCGGAGACCCAGTACTTC.

In DNA, the CDR3 is TGTGCCAGCAGTGAATTCGGGGGCGAACAGCCCCAGCATTTT. It translates to CASSEFGGEQPQHF. The chain joins TRBV25-1 to TRBJ1-5, with D possibly TRBD1 on 6 matching bases. The V gene's germline CDR1 is MGHDK and CDR2 SYGVNS. Trimming removed 1 base from V and 7 bases from J, with 11 bases in between. CDR3 length equals 14 residues.

In nucleotides, the CDR3 is TGTGCCTGGAGTAACGGCCCGGGGGGCTACACCTTC. Protein product: CAWSNGPGGYTF. V usage is TRBV30 and J usage is TRBJ1-2; D gene unclear. Germline V gene data show CDR1 as GTSNPN and CDR2 as SVGIG (reference sequence). V shed 2 bases and J shed 8 bases, with 12 bases lying between them. This CDR3 is built from 12 residues.

The chain carries TRBV28 and TRBJ1-1; TRBD1 is a possible D gene (5 bases). Germline V gene lookup returns CDR1 MDHEN and CDR2 SYDVKM. The CDR3 runs 11 residues. The germline V and J ends were trimmed by 5 bases and 12 bases, with 13 bases remaining between them. This CDR3 is CASSRDSRTFF. DNA of the CDR3: TGTGCCAGCAGTCGAGACAGCAGAACTTTCTTT.

The chain carries TRBV5-1 and TRBJ1-1; TRBD1 is a possible D gene (6 bases). The CDR3 runs 16 residues. The germline gives CDR1 SGHRS, CDR2 YFSETQ. V gave up 9 bases and J gave up 1 base, with 22 bases separating them. CDR3 region: CATMLVSGAKNTEAFF. CDR3 DNA sequence: TGCGCCACCATGCTTGTGTCAGGGGCTAAGAACACTGAAGCTTTCTTT.

The rearrangement links TRBV5-1 to TRBJ2-7; possible D gene TRBD1, 6 bases. Trimming left V 0 bases short and J 5 bases short, with 21 bases between. The CDR3 covers 17 residues. From germline, CDR1 is SGHRS and CDR2 YFSETQ. CDR3 sequence reads: CASSLAGTGPSSHEQYF. The DNA for the CDR3 is TGCGCCAGCAGCTTGGCGGGCACAGGGCCCTCGTCCCACGAGCAGTACTTC.

A few counts support this clone. The V call is TRBV5-1, the J call TRBJ1-1; D is undetermined. This CDR3 is 13 amino acids long. The V end lost 4 bases, the J end lost 2 bases, and 9 bases lay between the germline ends. Germline CDR1 is SGHRS and CDR2 is YFSETQ. CDR3 region: CASSPGPNTEAFF. CDR3 DNA: TGCGCCAGCAGCCCCGGCCCTAACACTGAAGCTTTCTTT.

This clone is a singleton in its sample. This chain uses TRBV30 with TRBJ1-1; no clear D gene. There are 15 residues in the CDR3. Trimming removed 0 bases from V and 1 base from J, with 12 bases in between. The germline gives CDR1 GTSNPN, CDR2 SVGIG (reference sequence). CDR3 in amino acids: CAWSVQLGWNTEAFF. CDR3 coding DNA: TGTGCCTGGAGTGTACAGCTGGGTTGGAACACTGAAGCTTTCTTT.

This chain uses TRBV10-3 with TRBJ2-5; D unresolved. Per the germline V gene, CDR1 is ENHRY and CDR2 is SYGVKD. CDR3 length equals 16 residues. V was cut by 0 bases and J by 5 bases, with 16 bases left in between. The CDR3 spells CAISESLKPFLETQYF. CDR3 in DNA: TGTGCCATCAGTGAGTCCCTGAAACCTTTCTTGGAGACCCAGTACTTC.

The chain recombines TRBV7-7 with TRBJ1-1; 7 bases are shared with TRBD1. V gave up 11 bases and J gave up 0 bases; unmatched junction bases: 6. CDR1 SSHAT and CDR2 FNYEAQ come from the germline V gene (reference sequence). The CDR3 loop spans 13 amino acids. The CDR3 DNA sequence: TGTGCCGGGTACGACAGGGTGAACACTGAAGCTTTCTTT. The encoded protein is CAGYDRVNTEAFF.

The chain recombines TRBV27 with TRBJ1-4, with 9 bases identical to TRBD1. There are 14 residues in the CDR3. V shed 10 bases and J 8 bases; nucleotides not matched to a gene: 11. Germline CDR1 MNHEY, CDR2 SMNVEV (reference sequence). CDR3 residues: CAIPTRDRAEKLFF. For the CDR3, the DNA is TGTGCCATTCCAACCCGGGACAGGGCAGAAAAACTGTTTTTT.

This chain uses TRBV7-7 with TRBJ2-7; 10 nucleotides agree with TRBD1. Unmatched junction bases numbered 4, after V lost 5 bases and J lost 6 bases. The CDR3 runs 13 residues. Looked up from germline, CDR1 is SSHAT and CDR2 is FNYEAQ (reference sequence). CDR3: CASSVDRGGEQYF. The CDR3 nucleotides are TGTGCCAGCAGCGTGGACAGGGGGGGCGAGCAGTACTTC.

V and J are TRBV29-1 and TRBJ2-5; perhaps TRBD1 as D (6 bases). The V gene lost 6 bases and the J gene lost 1 base, with 12 bases spanning the gap. CDR1 is SQVTM and CDR2 is ANQGSEA in the germline V gene. The CDR3 sequence is 13 residues long. In nucleotides, the CDR3 is TGCAGCGTCCAAGCGACAGGCCAAGAGACCCAGTACTTC. Translation: CSVQATGQETQYF.

V is TRBV19 and J is TRBJ2-3, with 9 nucleotides matching TRBD2. The V and J ends lost 7 bases and 6 bases, in that order; junction bases with no gene match: 14. In germline, CDR1 is LNHDA, CDR2 SQIVND (reference sequence). The CDR3 consists of 16 residues. The CDR3 spells CASNSFRGGAADTQYF. The DNA of the CDR3 is TGTGCCAGTAATTCTTTCCGCGGGGGGGCGGCGGATACGCAGTATTTT. The variable domain in full, completed from reference TRBV19 and TRBJ2-3, reads DGGITQSPKYLFRKEGQNVTLSCEQNLNHDAMYWYRQDPGQGLRLIYYSQIVNDFQKGDIAEGYSVSREKKESFPLTVTSAQKNPTAFYLCASNSFRGGAADTQYFGPGTRLTVL.

This clone ranks as medium-sized. The rearrangement uses TRBV19 and TRBJ1-2, with 7 bases matching TRBD1. CDR1 is LNHDA and CDR2 is SQIVND in the germline V gene (reference sequence). CDR3 length: 14 residues. Trimming removed 6 bases from V and 5 bases from J; junction bases left unmatched: 9. The CDR3 is CASSPRAGGYGYTF. The CDR3 bases are TGTGCCAGTAGCCCACGGGCAGGGGGGTATGGCTACACCTTC.

The chain links TRBV7-9 to TRBJ1-2; the D is unclear. From germline, CDR1 is SEHNR and CDR2 FQNEAQ (reference sequence). V lost 1 base, J lost 5 bases, and 8 bases lay in between. This CDR3 comprises 13 residues. CDR3: CASSLEVGYGYTF. CDR3 DNA sequence: TGTGCCAGCAGCTTAGAGGTTGGGTATGGCTACACCTTC.

The chain has TRBV25-1 and TRBJ1-2; D is unclear. Trimming removed 4 bases from V and 4 bases from J, with 7 bases in between. CDR3 length: 12 residues. Germline CDR1 and CDR2: MGHDK and SYGVNS. CDR3 amino acids: CASSAQSYGYTF. The CDR3 DNA reads TGTGCCAGCAGTGCCCAGTCCTATGGCTACACCTTC.

The chain is built from TRBV15 and TRBJ1-5; 11 nucleotides agree with TRBD1. V was clipped by 2 bases and J by 4 bases; unmatched bases: 7. Germline values: CDR1 LNHNV, CDR2 YYDKDF (reference sequence). This CDR3 region has 17 residues. CDR3 residues: CATSRSPGTGGNQPQHF. The CDR3 DNA reads TGTGCCACCAGCAGAAGCCCAGGGACAGGGGGAAATCAGCCCCAGCATTTT. The whole variable domain, remainder taken from reference TRBV15 and TRBJ1-5, is DAMVIQNPRYQVTQFGKPVTLSCSQTLNHNVMYWYQQKSSQAPKLLFHYYDKDFNNEADTPDNFQSRRPNTSFCFLDIRSPGLGDTAMYLCATSRSPGTGGNQPQHFGDGTRLSIL.